The T cell receptor beta chain described here comes from a study of CD8 T cells in Susac syndrome. Negative isolation was used for CD8+ and CD4+ T cells, and FACS enrichment was applied to TEMRA cells. A quantity of 0.5 to 1 ug RNA underwent reverse transcription using random hexamers. Across 54 Vbeta and 13 Jbeta, TCR beta CDR3 was amplified with immunoSEQ multiplex PCR. From the immunoSEQ multiplex PCR reads, TCRdb called clonotypes with MiXCR, one entry per CDR3 protein. The repertoire holds hundreds of thousands of distinct CDR3 sequences, with around 96% as singletons. CDR1 and CDR2 from the germline V gene are DFQATT and SNEGSKA (reference sequence). V shed 1 base and J 4 bases; nucleotides not matched to a gene: 12. The CDR3 has 18 amino acids.

The chain couples TRBV20-1 to TRBJ2-5, with TRBD2 identical over 13 bases. This receptor was taken from a human donor with Susac syndrome. The sequenced material came from CD4+ T cells from PBMCs. CDR3 sequence reads: CSARAGLAGSPGGETQYF. The CDR3 bases are TGCAGTGCTAGAGCGGGACTAGCGGGATCTCCAGGGGGAGAGACCCAGTACTTC.